Reported below is one T cell receptor beta chain. Antigen: not known. The germline V gene has CDR1 DFQATT and CDR2 SNEGSKA (reference sequence). The CDR3 runs 12 residues. The source of the sample is a study of monozygotic twins with inflammatory bowel disease. Researchers put TCRalpha and TCRbeta cDNA through two nested PCRs lasting roughly 16 and 10 cycles. TCRdb re-called the 5' RACE reads; every CDR3 protein appears as one record, without DNA. This table holds approximately 380,000 distinct CDR3 sequences. Whole-study results and caveats: Background noise in patient repertoires may stem from differing immunosuppressive treatments.

The V gene is TRBV20-1, the J gene TRBJ1-3. Material: blood. This clonotype was obtained from a human donor with ulcerative colitis or Crohn's disease, or a healthy co-twin of an affected twin (not recorded which). The CDR3 sequence is CSARTSGNTIYF.